Presented here are 9 T cell receptor beta chains from one specimen sequenced in a study of blood T cell repertoires in COVID-19. Sequencing was performed with immunoSEQ multiplex PCR; in TCRdb, only in-frame clones are kept and a portion is missing. The data hold approximately 170,000 clones, with roughly 85% observed a single time. Source material: PBMCs or T cells enriched from blood (not recorded which). Receptor source: a woman aged 70-85 years in a cohort exposed to, infected with or recovered from COVID-19 (not recorded which).

This clone appeared a few times. The chain employs TRBV28 and TRBJ1-6, with TRBD1 matching over 9 bases. Looked up from germline, CDR1 is MDHEN and CDR2 is SYDVKM. The ends lost 1 base at V and 5 bases at J; junction bases unmatched: 3. The CDR3 is 16 amino acids. The CDR3 is CASSLLQGADNSPLHF. CDR3 sequence (DNA): TGTGCCAGCAGTTTATTACAGGGGGCAGATAATTCACCCCTCCACTTT.

The chain uses TRBV3-1 (or the pseudogene TRBV3-2) and TRBJ2-1; 8 nucleotides line up with TRBD2. The J segment lost 1 base and the V segment lost 1 base, leaving 6 bases of the junction unmatched. The germline V gene has CDR1 LGHDT and CDR2 YNNKEL (reference sequence). This CDR3 spans 17 amino acids. In DNA form, the CDR3 reads TGTGCCAGCAGCCAAGCGTCGGGCGGGAGGTCCTACAATGAGCAGTTCTTC. Translation: CASSQASGGRSYNEQFF.

The chain is built from TRBV4-3 and TRBJ2-5, with a possible D match to TRBD2 (6 bases). Per the germline V gene, CDR1 is LGHNA and CDR2 is YSLEER. V dropped 1 base and J dropped 5 bases, with 11 bases sitting between them. CDR3 size: 14 residues. In DNA, the CDR3 is TGCGCCAGCAGCCAAGGCCCTGGAGGGGAGACCCAGTACTTC. Encoded protein: CASSQGPGGETQYF.

The V call is TRBV15, the J call TRBJ2-1, with D possibly TRBD2 on 5 matching bases. CDR3 length: 12 amino acids. Per the germline V gene, CDR1 is LNHNV and CDR2 is YYDKDF (reference sequence). V was clipped by 1 base and J by 15 bases, with 13 bases between them. The CDR3 coding sequence is TGTGCCACCAGCAGAGGGACTTTAATTCCGTTCTTC. Translating gives CATSRGTLIPFF.

This clone turned up a few times. The chain carries TRBV28 and TRBJ2-7; D possibly corresponds to TRBD1 (5 bases). This CDR3 is built from 17 residues. V shed 4 bases and J shed 3 bases, with 22 bases lying between them. Per the germline V gene, CDR1 is MDHEN and CDR2 is SYDVKM. The CDR3 region has the DNA TGTGCCAGCAGTTCCCCGCCAGGGCAGCGATTCCTCTACGAGCAGTACTTC. Its translation: CASSSPPGQRFLYEQYF. The full variable domain, its missing parts supplied by reference TRBV28 and TRBJ2-7, is DVKVTQSSRYLVKRTGEKVFLECVQDMDHENMFWYRQDPGLGLRLIYFSYDVKMKEKGDIPEGYSVSREKKERFSLILESASTNQTSMYLCASSSPPGQRFLYEQYFGPGTRLTVT.

V and J are TRBV18 and TRBJ2-7; perhaps TRBD2 as D (6 bases). The germline V gene has CDR1 KGHSH and CDR2 LQKENI. The CDR3 has 17 amino acids. V lost 2 bases and J 2 bases, leaving 19 bases between the germline ends. CDR3 DNA sequence: TGTGCCAGCTCACCAGGGATTTTAGCGGAGGCGCCCTACGAGCAGTACTTC. Translated: CASSPGILAEAPYEQYF.

This rearrangement joins TRBV7-9 to TRBJ2-3; TRBD2 agrees at 13 bases. CDR1 is SEHNR, CDR2 FQNEAQ, per germline (reference sequence). The length of the CDR3 is 16 residues. The trim removed 5 bases at V and 6 bases at J, leaving 8 bases unmatched. CDR3 protein: CASSEGLAGPWDTQYF. CDR3 DNA sequence: TGTGCCAGCAGCGAGGGACTAGCGGGGCCCTGGGATACGCAGTATTTT. Combining the CDR3 with reference TRBV7-9 and TRBJ2-3 gives the whole variable domain DTGVSQNPRHKITKRGQNVTFRCDPISEHNRLYWYRQTLGQGPEFLTYFQNEAQLEKSRLLSDRFSAERPKGSFSTLEIQRTEQGDSAMYLCASSEGLAGPWDTQYFGPGTRLTVL.

V usage is TRBV19 and J usage is TRBJ1-4; D not certain. The CDR3 is made up of 16 amino acids. V shed 4 bases and J shed 4 bases, with 16 bases lying between them. Germline V gene lookup returns CDR1 LNHDA and CDR2 SQIVND (reference sequence). CDR3 protein: CASSTRTDQINEKLFF. The CDR3 DNA reads as TGTGCCAGTAGTACCCGGACTGACCAAATTAATGAAAAACTGTTTTTT.

The chain combines TRBV11-3 with TRBJ1-1; TRBD1 might be the D (6 bases). The CDR3 loop spans 16 amino acids. CDR1 is SGHNT and CDR2 is YENEEA in the germline V gene. V lost 2 bases to trimming and J lost 0 bases, with 13 bases between them. CDR3 amino acids: CASSLSSRQVNTEAFF. CDR3 DNA: TGTGCCAGCAGCTTAAGCTCTCGACAGGTGAACACTGAAGCTTTCTTT.